The 2 T cell receptor beta chains reported below all come from one sample, sequenced in a study of shared clonotypes between healthy human individuals. Here immunoSEQ multiplex PCR was the method, and the copy in TCRdb shows in-frame clones only, minus some. The sample shows about 2.4 million clones, under 95% of them seen only once. The specimen was naive CD4+ T cells from PBMCs. Subset described: CD45RA+ positively selected. The origin of the receptors is a man between 18 and 29 years old in good health. Some clones in this sample may be carry-over from other donors' samples.

A remark on this clone: Other DNA sequences within the sample encode an identical CDR3. The chain has TRBV5-1 and TRBJ1-1, with D possibly being TRBD1 (6 bases). Germline values: CDR1 SGHRS, CDR2 YFSETQ. CDR3 length: 15 amino acids. Trimming pared 0 bases from V and 1 base from J, leaving 10 bases between. The chain's CDR3 is CASSLAAQGNTEAFF. CDR3 nucleotide sequence: TGCGCCAGCAGCTTGGCGGCACAGGGGAACACTGAAGCTTTCTTT.

The J gene is TRBJ1-2, the V gene TRBV28; unclear D gene. The germline V gene has CDR1 MDHEN and CDR2 SYDVKM. With 3 bases removed from V and 4 bases from J, the gap between germline ends came to 9 bases. The CDR3 loop spans 13 amino acids. CDR3 nucleotides: TGTGCCAGCAGTTTGGCAGCCCTCTATGGCTACACCTTC. Amino acid sequence: CASSLAALYGYTF.